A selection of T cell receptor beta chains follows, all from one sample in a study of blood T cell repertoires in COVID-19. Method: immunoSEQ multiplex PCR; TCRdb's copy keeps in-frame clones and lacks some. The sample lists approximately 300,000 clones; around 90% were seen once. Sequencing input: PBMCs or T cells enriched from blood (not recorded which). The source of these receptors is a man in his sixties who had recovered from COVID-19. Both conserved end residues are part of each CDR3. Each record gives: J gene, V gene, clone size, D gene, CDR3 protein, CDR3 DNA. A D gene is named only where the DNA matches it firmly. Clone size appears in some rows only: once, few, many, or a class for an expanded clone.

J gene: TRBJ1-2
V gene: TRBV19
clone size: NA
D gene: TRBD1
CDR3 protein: CASSLVRPGGGYGYTF
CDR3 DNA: TGTGCCAGTAGTCTCGTCCGGCCAGGGGGTGGCTATGGCTACACCTTC

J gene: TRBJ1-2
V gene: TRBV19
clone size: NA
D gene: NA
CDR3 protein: CASSYGVLYGYTF
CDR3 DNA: TGTGCCAGTAGTTACGGGGTCCTCTATGGCTACACCTTC

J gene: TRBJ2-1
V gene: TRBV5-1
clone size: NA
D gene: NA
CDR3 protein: CASSPPLENNEQFF
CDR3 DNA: TGCGCCAGCAGCCCGCCACTAGAAAACAATGAGCAGTTCTTC

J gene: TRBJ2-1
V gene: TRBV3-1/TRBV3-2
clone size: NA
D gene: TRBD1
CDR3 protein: CASSHSSLHGTGSSYNEQFF
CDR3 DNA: TGTGCCAGCAGCCACTCGTCGCTCCACGGGACAGGGAGCTCCTACAATGAGCAGTTCTTC

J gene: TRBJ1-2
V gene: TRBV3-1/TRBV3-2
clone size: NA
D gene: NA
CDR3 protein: CASSQAGRGYTF
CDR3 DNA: TGTGCCAGCAGCCAAGCAGGGCGGGGCTACACCTTC

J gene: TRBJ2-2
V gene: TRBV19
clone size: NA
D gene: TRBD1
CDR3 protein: CASSRQGANTGELFF
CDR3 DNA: TGTGCCAGTAGTCGCCAGGGGGCCAACACCGGGGAGCTGTTTTTT

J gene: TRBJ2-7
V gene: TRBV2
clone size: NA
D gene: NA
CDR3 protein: CASTLLAGAFYEQYF
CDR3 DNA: TGTGCCAGCACTTTGTTGGCGGGGGCTTTCTACGAGCAGTACTTC

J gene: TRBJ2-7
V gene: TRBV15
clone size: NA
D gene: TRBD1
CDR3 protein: CATSKQDRELSYEQYF
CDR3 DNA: TGTGCCACCAGCAAACAAGACAGGGAACTTTCCTACGAGCAGTACTTC

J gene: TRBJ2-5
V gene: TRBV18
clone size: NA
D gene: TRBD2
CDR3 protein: CASSRPGTSGRETQYF
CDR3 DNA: TGTGCCAGCTCACGCCCCGGGACTAGCGGGAGAGAGACCCAGTACTTC

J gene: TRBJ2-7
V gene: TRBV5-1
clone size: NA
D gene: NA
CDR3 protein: CASSYGGNLNEQYF
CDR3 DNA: TGCGCCAGCAGCTATGGCGGGAATCTCAACGAGCAGTACTTC

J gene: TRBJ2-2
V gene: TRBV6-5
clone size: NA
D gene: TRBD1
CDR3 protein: CASRHRGTGTGELFF
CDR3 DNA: TGTGCCAGCCGTCACAGGGGAACAGGCACCGGGGAGCTGTTTTTT

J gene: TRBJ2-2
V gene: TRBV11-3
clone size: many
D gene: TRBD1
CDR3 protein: CASSLAESGTGDAGELFF
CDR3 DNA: TGTGCCAGCAGCTTAGCCGAATCCGGGACAGGAGATGCCGGGGAGCTGTTTTTT

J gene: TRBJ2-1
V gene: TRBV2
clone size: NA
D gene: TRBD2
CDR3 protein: CASRAGLAASNEQFF
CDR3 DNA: TGTGCCAGCAGGGCCGGACTAGCGGCCAGCAATGAGCAGTTCTTC

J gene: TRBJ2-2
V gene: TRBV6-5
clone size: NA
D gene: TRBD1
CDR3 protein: CASSNRGEGTGELFF
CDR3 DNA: TGTGCCAGCAGTAACAGGGGCGAGGGCACCGGGGAGCTGTTTTTT

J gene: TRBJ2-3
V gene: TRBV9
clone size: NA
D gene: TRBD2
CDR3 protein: CASSVVAGGTDTQYF
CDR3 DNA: TGTGCCAGCAGCGTAGTAGCGGGGGGCACAGATACGCAGTATTTT

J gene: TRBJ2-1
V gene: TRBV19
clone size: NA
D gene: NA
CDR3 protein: CASIGAGGYNEQFF
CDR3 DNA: TGTGCCAGTATCGGGGCAGGAGGGTACAATGAGCAGTTCTTC

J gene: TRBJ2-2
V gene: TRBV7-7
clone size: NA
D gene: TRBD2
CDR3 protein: CASSLWPPTSVANTGELFF
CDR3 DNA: TGTGCTAGCAGCTTATGGCCCCCGACTAGCGTCGCGAACACCGGGGAGCTGTTTTTT

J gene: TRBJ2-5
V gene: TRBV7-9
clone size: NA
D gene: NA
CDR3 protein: CASTSPSQGGMETQYF
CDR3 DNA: TGTGCCAGCACCTCCCCCTCTCAGGGGGGAATGGAGACCCAGTACTTC

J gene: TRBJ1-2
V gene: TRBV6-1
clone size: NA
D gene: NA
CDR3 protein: CASSEGLAGSYTF
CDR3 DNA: TGTGCCAGCAGTGAAGGCCTAGCCGGCTCCTACACCTTC

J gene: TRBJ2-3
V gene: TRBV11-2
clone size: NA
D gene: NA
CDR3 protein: CASSHGGGARDTQYF
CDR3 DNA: TGTGCCAGCAGCCATGGTGGGGGGGCCCGTGATACGCAGTATTTT

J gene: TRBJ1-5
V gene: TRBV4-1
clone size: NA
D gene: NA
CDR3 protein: CASSQDSRAGQPQHF
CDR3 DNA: TGCGCCAGCAGCCAAGATTCCAGGGCGGGACAGCCCCAGCATTTT

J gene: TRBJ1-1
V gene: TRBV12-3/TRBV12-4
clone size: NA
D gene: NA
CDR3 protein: CASRRGVEAFF
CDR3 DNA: TGTGCCAGCAGACGGGGAGTTGAAGCTTTCTTT

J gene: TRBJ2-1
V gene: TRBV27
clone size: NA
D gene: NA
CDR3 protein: CASSSQGISYNEQFF
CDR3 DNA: TGTGCCAGCAGTTCTCAGGGGATCTCCTACAATGAGCAGTTCTTC

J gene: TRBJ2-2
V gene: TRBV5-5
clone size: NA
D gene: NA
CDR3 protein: CASSLGWGAGSLGELFF
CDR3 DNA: TGTGCCAGCAGCTTGGGTTGGGGCGCAGGGTCTCTCGGGGAGCTGTTTTTT

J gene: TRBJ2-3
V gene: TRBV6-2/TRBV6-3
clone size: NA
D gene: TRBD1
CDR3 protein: CASSTTGVLRTDTQYF
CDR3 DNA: TGTGCCAGCAGTACAACAGGGGTGTTACGCACAGATACGCAGTATTTT

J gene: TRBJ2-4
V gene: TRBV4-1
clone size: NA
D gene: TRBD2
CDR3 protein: CASSQKTGLAGEGSKNIQYF
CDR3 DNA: TGCGCCAGCAGCCAAAAGACGGGCCTAGCGGGAGAAGGGTCCAAAAACATTCAGTACTTC

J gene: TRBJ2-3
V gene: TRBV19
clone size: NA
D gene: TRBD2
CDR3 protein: CASSMIGTSVKDTQYF
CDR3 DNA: TGTGCCAGTAGTATGATAGGGACTAGCGTCAAAGATACGCAGTATTTT

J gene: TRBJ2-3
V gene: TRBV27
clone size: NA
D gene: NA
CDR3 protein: CASSARASTDTQYF
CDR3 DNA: TGTGCCAGCAGCGCGAGAGCTAGCACAGATACGCAGTATTTT

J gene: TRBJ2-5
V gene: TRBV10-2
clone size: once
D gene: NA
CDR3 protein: CASSDSLGGTKTQYF
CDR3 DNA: TGCGCCAGCAGTGACTCCCTCGGAGGGACGAAGACCCAGTACTTC

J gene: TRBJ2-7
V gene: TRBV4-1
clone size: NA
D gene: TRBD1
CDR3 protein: CASRQGTGRLYEQYF
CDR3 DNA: TGCGCCAGCAGACAAGGGACAGGTCGGCTCTACGAGCAGTACTTC

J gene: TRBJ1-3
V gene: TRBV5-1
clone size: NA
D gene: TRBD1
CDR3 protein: CASSFATGGDTIYF
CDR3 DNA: TGCGCCAGCAGCTTCGCGACAGGGGGGGACACCATATATTTT

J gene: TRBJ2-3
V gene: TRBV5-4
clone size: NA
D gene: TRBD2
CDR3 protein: CASSRGLASSTDTQYF
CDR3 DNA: TGTGCCAGCAGTCGTGGACTAGCGTCTAGCACAGATACGCAGTATTTT

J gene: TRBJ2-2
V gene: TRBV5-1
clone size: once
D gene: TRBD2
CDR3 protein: CASSLVAGGFTGELFF
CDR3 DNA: TGCGCCAGCAGCTTAGTAGCGGGAGGATTTACCGGGGAGCTGTTTTTT

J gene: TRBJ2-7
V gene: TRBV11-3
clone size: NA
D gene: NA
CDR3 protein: CASSKGGGYEQYF
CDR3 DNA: TGTGCCAGCAGCAAAGGGGGGGGCTACGAGCAGTACTTC

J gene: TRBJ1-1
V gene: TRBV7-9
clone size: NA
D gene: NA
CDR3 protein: CASSRQGVTEAFF
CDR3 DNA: TGTGCCAGCAGCAGGCAGGGTGTCACTGAAGCTTTCTTT

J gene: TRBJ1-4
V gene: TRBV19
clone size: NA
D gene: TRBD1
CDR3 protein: CASSRGQDQLFF
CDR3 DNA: TGTGCCAGTAGTAGGGGACAGGACCAACTGTTTTTT

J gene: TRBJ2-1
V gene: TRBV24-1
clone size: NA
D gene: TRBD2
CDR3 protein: CATSDLSSGSYNEQFF
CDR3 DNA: TGTGCCACCAGTGATTTGTCTAGCGGCTCCTACAATGAGCAGTTCTTC